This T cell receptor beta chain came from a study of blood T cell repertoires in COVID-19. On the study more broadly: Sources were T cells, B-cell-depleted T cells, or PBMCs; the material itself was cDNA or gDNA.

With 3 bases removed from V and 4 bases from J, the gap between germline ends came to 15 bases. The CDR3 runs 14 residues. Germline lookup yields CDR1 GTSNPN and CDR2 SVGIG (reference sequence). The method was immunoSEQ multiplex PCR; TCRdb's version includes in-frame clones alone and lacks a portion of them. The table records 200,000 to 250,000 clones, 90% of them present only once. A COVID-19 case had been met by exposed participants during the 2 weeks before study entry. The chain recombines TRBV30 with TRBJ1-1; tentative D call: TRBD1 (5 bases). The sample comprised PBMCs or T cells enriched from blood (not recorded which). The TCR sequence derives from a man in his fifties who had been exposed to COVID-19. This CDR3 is CAWRTGGLSTEAFF. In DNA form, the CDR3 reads TGTGCCTGGAGAACGGGGGGGTTGAGCACTGAAGCTTTCTTT.